This T cell receptor (beta chain) was obtained from a study of blood T cell repertoires in COVID-19. Study-wide context: Samples of COVID-19 (acute and convalescent) were obtained from the United States, Italy and Spain.

In germline, CDR1 is PRHDT, CDR2 FYEKMQ (reference sequence). V gave up 0 bases and J gave up 4 bases, with 7 bases separating them. The CDR3 sequence is 14 residues long. In the original processing: Reference gene primer amplification yielded estimated nucleated cell counts. The method was immunoSEQ multiplex PCR; TCRdb's version includes in-frame clones alone and lacks a portion of them. V and J calls and clone size are given by that table; D and trimming were obtained from the DNA. Among 75,000 to 80,000 clones listed, 65% to 90% were seen once. The rearrangement joins TRBV13 to TRBJ1-5, with D possibly matching TRBD1 (5 bases). The sequence was collected from a human donor in a cohort sampled during active COVID-19. Sequencing was carried out using peripheral blood. The CDR3 protein is CASSLGQDNQPQHF. CDR3 bases: TGTGCCAGCAGCTTAGGACAGGATAATCAGCCCCAGCATTTT.